This T cell receptor (beta chain) appears in the sequencing data of a study of T cells in Graves' hyperthyroidism and ophthalmopathy. V shed 4 bases, J shed 3 bases, and the junction held 6 bases outside the gene matches. The CDR3 spans 15 residues. The germline V gene has CDR1 SGHTA and CDR2 FQGNSA. Graves' hyperthyroidism without ophthalmopathy progression within 18 months was termed stable. Fresh 10 ml peripheral blood yielded PBMCs. Points from the study as a whole: In blood, most of the thyroid clonotypes expanded above 0.001 were also present.

This clonotype was observed a handful of times. As yet, its antigen is unknown. The TCR beta CDR3 regions underwent amplification using RNA transcripts as the source. Researchers ran a first-round RT-PCR on the TCR CDR3 using the HTBI primer set. MiXCR, run by TCRdb on the multiplex PCR reads, gives a single entry per CDR3 protein. Of more than 550,000 distinct CDR3 sequences listed, 17% were seen once; the top ten hold roughly 16%. The specimen sequenced was blood. This chain connects TRBV7-2 to TRBJ2-7; 10 nucleotides agree with TRBD2. This clonotype was obtained from a man aged 50 or older with Graves' hyperthyroidism. The CDR3 is CASSSLAGLGYEQYF. As DNA, the CDR3 is TGTGCCAGCAGCTCACTAGCGGGACTGGGCTACGAGCAGTACTTC.